This T cell receptor (beta chain) was observed in a study of T cell responses to AZD1222 COVID-19 vaccine. Regarding this clone: Its target is unknown.

Study-wide results and caveats: CD4 TCRs associated with vaccination spanned spike, dominating at 160-218 and 743-854. Targets within unmutated variant regions were reportedly found for nearly half of spike-specific TCRs.

Researchers grouped second doses given at about 4 or about 12 weeks into one pool. Produced via immunoSEQ multiplex PCR; TCRdb's table is partial and in-frame only. The sample lists just over 150,000 clones; more than 85% were seen once. The sequence came from an adult who received the AZD1222 COVID-19 vaccine. The sequencing here drew on peripheral blood, taken 28 days after the second AZD1222 dose.

CDR3 sequence: CASSRRAANQETQYF. CDR3 DNA: TGTGCCAGCAGCCGCAGGGCAGCTAACCAAGAGACCCAGTACTTC. J is TRBJ2-5 and V is TRBV2; weak D call: TRBD1 (5 bases). Trimming took off 6 bases at V and 0 bases at J, with 14 bases between the two ends. Germline CDR1 SNHLY, CDR2 FYNNEI. CDR3 length: 15 amino acids.